This TCR beta chain was identified in a study of Graves' ophthalmopathy and Graves' hyperthyroidism. Study-level points and caveats: Ophthalmopathy could be told apart from stable hyperthyroidism by a 13-signature model (around 90% sensitivity, about 80% specificity).

Amplifying from RNA transcripts, the study obtained TCR beta CDR3 regions. The first round was an RT-PCR with HTBI primers, and the second round was a multiplex PCR. Each CDR3 protein is one row after TCRdb ran MiXCR on the multiplex PCR reads. Counted here are about 590,000 distinct CDR3 sequences, under 40% occurring once; the ten biggest clones make up 3.5% to 4.5%. This CDR3 spans 14 amino acids. The V gene end was trimmed by 6 bases and the J gene end by 5 bases; junction bases not matched to a gene: 8. CDR1 and CDR2 (germline): SQVTM, ANQGSEA. Hyperthyroidism cases were recent diagnoses of under 2 months' duration in people aged 18 to 65. The sample holds many counts of this clonotype. Its cognate antigen is unknown.

Specimen: peripheral blood or thyroid tissue (not recorded which). This TCR was recovered from an adult man with Graves' hyperthyroidism. This rearrangement joins TRBV29-1 to TRBJ2-5, with 11 bases identical to TRBD2. The CDR3 sequence: CSVTATSGGETQYF. In DNA, the CDR3 is TGCAGCGTCACTGCAACTAGCGGGGGTGAGACCCAGTACTTC.